The present entry profiles one T cell receptor (beta chain) with its context. This sample was taken from a study of shared clonotypes between healthy human individuals. Trimming stripped 3 bases from V and 3 bases from J, with 18 bases between. This CDR3 contains 16 residues. Germline lookup yields CDR1 SGDLS and CDR2 YYNGEE. The DNA input per sorted-subset replicate PCR was roughly 0.2 ug, corresponding to roughly 31,000 T cell genomes. Assay: immunoSEQ multiplex PCR; the TCRdb copy retains only in-frame clones and omits some. The sample yields some 2,400,000 clones, roughly 95% seen once. Sequenced input: naive CD4+ T cells sorted from blood. The subset was: CD45RA+ positively selected. The V and J genes are TRBV9 and TRBJ1-2; tentative D call: TRBD1 (5 bases). This sequence was found in a man between 18 and 35 years old in good health. Here the CDR3 DNA reads TGTGCCAGCAGCGCTCAATCTACTCGGGGGGACTATGGCTACACCTTC. Translated: CASSAQSTRGDYGYTF.